This T cell receptor beta chain was identified during a study of OX40 agonist ivuxolimab in advanced cancers. Broader study findings: CD8+ T cells showed, on average, more clonal expansion than CD4+ cells.

The assay was immunoSEQ multiplex PCR, and TCRdb's table has in-frame clones only and misses some. The sample has under 70,000 clones; around 89% are singletons. Points on this clone: The target antigen is unknown.

This TCR derives from an adult with an advanced solid tumor such as melanoma, head and neck, liver or kidney cancer. Sequencing used CD4+ or CD8+ T cells sorted from blood, obtained in a trial of the OX40 agonist ivuxolimab.

The DNA for the CDR3 is TGCGCCAGCAGTCAATCCGGGCAGGCGAAGTCTGGGGCCAACGTCCTGACTTTC. This sequence encodes CASSQSGQAKSGANVLTF. The chain recombines TRBV23-1 with TRBJ2-6; unclear D gene. TRBV23-1 is treated as an ORF (open reading frame) with a function not yet certain. Between the trimmed V and J ends, which lost 0 bases and 1 base, there was a span of 13 bases. The CDR3 contains 18 residues.